This TCR beta chain was sequenced for a study of blood T cell repertoires in COVID-19 (dated by TCRdb to the early 2020s). Study-wide context: The collaborator samples originated in the United States, Italy and Spain and spanned the acute and convalescent phases of COVID-19. The prospective study material was composed of cDNA or gDNA derived from T cells, B-cell-depleted T cells, or PBMCs. Deeply sampled blood TCRbeta repertoires from subjects exposed to, actively infected with, or recovered from COVID-19 were included in the dataset. The repertoires were made available in a free public database intended to serve as a resource for research on the immune response to SARS-CoV-2. The samples were drawn from two sources: the first 160 participants of the ongoing ImmuneRACE study, and fewer than 1,500 subjects contributed by 6 global collaborators. The sample metadata nearly always contained a de-identified subject ID, COVID-19 status, age in years and sex. Where available, HLA class I and class II types were taken from metadata supplied by the sample provider and were not determined by assay-based typing. Paper-wide results and their limitations: How much clinical and demographic metadata was included differed by source and by participant, and the metadata was provided uncurated.

V loses 8 bases of germline sequence and J loses 5 bases, and the interval between the two ends is 15 bases. Via the germline V gene, CDR1 is MNHEY and CDR2 SVGAGI. From the cysteine through the phenylalanine, the CDR3 covers 14 amino acids. The retained sequence is limited to the CDR3, 42 bases, with the frame set at the first base. In Seattle, one collaborating source enrolled patients while the infection was active and tracked those patients longitudinally over the course of disease. Whole blood was collected in K2EDTA tubes by collaborating institutions according to the institutions' own protocols. Collaborator samples were shipped for TCRbeta analysis as frozen whole blood, isolated PBMCs, or DNA extracted from either sample type. TCRbeta CDR3 regions were amplified from genomic DNA using the immunoSEQ Assay, a bias-controlled multiplex PCR. In the original analysis: Nucleated cell counts per sample were estimated from amplification of reference gene primers within the assay. Sequence reads were collapsed and filtered to measure the absolute abundance of every unique TCRbeta CDR3 rearrangement. For each sample, productive Simpson clonality was calculated as the square root of Simpson's diversity index over productive rearrangements. In its TCRdb copy, this immuneACCESS table keeps in-frame sequences only and misses some clones. Where compared with another copy, unresolved V genes explain less than half of these, and the others have no known cause. From that table come the V and J calls and clone size; the DNA was used to work out D and trimming. The sample contains roughly 410,000 clones, about 90% of them found a single time. The ten most abundant clones make up about 2.3% of the sample.

Comments on this clone: There is no known antigen for this receptor. No much larger clone exists at a distance of one base, and base qualities are not known.

The sequenced sample consisted of peripheral blood. The chain is made from TRBV6-5 and TRBJ2-2, and possibly TRBD1, on 6 matching bases. This TCR was sampled from an older woman with COVID-19, enrolled during active disease. The sequenced DNA is TGTGCCAGCCAGGACAGCCCGAGAACCGGGGAGCTGTTTTTT. Its amino acids are CASQDSPRTGELFF.